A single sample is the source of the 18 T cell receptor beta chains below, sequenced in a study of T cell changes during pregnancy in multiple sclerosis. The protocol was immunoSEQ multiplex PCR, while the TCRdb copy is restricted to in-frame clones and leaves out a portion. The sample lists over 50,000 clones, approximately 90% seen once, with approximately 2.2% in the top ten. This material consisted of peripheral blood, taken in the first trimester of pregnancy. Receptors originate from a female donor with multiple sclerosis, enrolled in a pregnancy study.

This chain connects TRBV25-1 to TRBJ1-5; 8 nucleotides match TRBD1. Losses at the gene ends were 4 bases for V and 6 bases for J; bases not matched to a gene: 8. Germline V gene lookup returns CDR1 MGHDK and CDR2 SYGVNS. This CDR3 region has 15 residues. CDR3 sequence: CASSGRGTGGQPQHF. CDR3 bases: TGTGCCAGCAGTGGAAGGGGGACAGGAGGTCAGCCCCAGCATTTT.

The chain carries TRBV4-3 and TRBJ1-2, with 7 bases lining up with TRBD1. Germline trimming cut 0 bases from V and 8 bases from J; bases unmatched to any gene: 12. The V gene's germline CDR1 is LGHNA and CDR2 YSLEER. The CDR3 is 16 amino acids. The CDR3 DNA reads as TGCGCCAGCAGCCAAGAGAACGTCCAACAGGGGTCCGGCTACACCTTC. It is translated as CASSQENVQQGSGYTF.

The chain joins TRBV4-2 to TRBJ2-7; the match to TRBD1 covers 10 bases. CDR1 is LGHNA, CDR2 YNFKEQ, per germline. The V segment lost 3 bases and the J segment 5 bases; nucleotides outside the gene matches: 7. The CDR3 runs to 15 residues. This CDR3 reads CASSHLGTGADEQYF. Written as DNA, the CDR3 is TGTGCCAGCAGCCACCTGGGGACAGGGGCTGACGAGCAGTACTTC.

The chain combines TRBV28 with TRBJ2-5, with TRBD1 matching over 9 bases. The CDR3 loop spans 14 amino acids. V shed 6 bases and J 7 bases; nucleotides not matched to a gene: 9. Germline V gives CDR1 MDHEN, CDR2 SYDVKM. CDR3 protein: CASRVRDRDGTQYF. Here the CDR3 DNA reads TGTGCCAGCAGAGTCCGGGACAGGGATGGGACCCAGTACTTC.

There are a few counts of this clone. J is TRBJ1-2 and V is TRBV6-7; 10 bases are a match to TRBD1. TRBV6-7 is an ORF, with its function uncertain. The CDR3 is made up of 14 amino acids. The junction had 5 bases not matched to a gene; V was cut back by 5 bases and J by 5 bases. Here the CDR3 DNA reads TGTGCCAGCAGTCACGGGACAGGGGAATATGGCTACACCTTC. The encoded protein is CASSHGTGEYGYTF.

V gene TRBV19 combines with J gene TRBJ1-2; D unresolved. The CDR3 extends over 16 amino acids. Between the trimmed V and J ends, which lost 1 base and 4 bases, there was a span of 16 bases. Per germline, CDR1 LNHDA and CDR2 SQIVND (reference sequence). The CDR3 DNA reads TGTGCCAGTAGTATAGTTAACAAGGAGGCAGGCTATGGCTACACCTTC. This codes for CASSIVNKEAGYGYTF. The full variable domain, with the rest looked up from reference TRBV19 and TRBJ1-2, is DGGITQSPKYLFRKEGQNVTLSCEQNLNHDAMYWYRQDPGQGLRLIYYSQIVNDFQKGDIAEGYSVSREKKESFPLTVTSAQKNPTAFYLCASSIVNKEAGYGYTFGSGTRLTVV.

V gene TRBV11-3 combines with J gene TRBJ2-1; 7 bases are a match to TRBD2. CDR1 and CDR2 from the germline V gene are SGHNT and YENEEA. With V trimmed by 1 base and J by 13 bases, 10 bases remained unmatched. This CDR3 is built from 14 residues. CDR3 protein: CASSLALVGGTQFF. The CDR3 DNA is TGTGCCAGCAGCTTAGCATTGGTGGGGGGGACTCAGTTCTTC. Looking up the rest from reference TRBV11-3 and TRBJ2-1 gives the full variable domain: EAGVVQSPRYKIIEKKQPVAFWCNPISGHNTLYWYLQNLGQGPELLIRYENEEAVDDSQLPKDRFSAERLKGVDSTLKIQPAELGDSAVYLCASSLALVGGTQFFGPGTRLTVL.

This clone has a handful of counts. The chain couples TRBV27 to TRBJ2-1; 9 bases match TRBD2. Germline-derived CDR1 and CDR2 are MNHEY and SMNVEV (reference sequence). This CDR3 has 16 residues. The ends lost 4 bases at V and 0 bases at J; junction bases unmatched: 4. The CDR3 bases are TGTGCCAGCAGTTATTCTAGCGGGGACTCCTACAATGAGCAGTTCTTC. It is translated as CASSYSSGDSYNEQFF.

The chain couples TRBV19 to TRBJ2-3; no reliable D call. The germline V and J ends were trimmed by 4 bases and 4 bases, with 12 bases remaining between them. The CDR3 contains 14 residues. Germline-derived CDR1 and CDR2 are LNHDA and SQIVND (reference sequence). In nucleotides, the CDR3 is TGTGCCAGTAGTAGCGGCGGCGTCGCAGATACGCAGTATTTT. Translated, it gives CASSSGGVADTQYF.

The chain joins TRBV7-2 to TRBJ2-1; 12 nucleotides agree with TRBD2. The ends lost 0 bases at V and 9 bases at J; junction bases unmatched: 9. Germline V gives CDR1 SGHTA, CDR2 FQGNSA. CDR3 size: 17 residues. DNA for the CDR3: TGTGCCAGCAGCTTAGCGCAGGCTAGCGGGAGGGCCGGTGAGCAGTTCTTC. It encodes CASSLAQASGRAGEQFF.

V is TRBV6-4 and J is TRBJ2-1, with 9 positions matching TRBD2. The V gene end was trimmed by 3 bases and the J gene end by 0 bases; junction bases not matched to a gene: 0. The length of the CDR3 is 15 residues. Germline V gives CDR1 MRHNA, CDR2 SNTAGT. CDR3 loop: CASSDSGSSYNEQFF. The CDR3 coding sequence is TGTGCCAGCAGTGATAGCGGGAGCTCCTACAATGAGCAGTTCTTC.

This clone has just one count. This CDR3 is CASSLYGRTSGPYEQYF. The CDR3 region has the DNA TGTGCCAGCAGCCTATATGGGAGGACTAGCGGTCCCTACGAGCAGTACTTC. The J gene is TRBJ2-7, the V gene TRBV7-2; 10 bases match TRBD2. CDR3 size: 17 residues. Germline CDR1 reads SGHTA; CDR2 reads FQGNSA. J gave up 2 bases and V 5 bases, and 12 bases lay outside the gene matches.

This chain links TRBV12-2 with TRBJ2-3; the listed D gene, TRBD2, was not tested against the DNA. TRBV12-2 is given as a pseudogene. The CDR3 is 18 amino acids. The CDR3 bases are TGTGCAAGTCGCTTAGCGGATGGGCTAGCGGAACCCACAGATACGCAGTATTTT. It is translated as CASRLADGLAEPTDTQYF.

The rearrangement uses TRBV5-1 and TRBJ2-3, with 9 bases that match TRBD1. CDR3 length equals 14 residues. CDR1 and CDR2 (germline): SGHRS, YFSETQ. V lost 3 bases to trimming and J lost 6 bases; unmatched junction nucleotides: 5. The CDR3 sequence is CASSWDRVGDTQYF. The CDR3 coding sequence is TGCGCCAGCAGCTGGGACAGGGTAGGGGATACGCAGTATTTT.

The CDR3 loop is CASSVEELAGVAIEQFF. DNA of the CDR3: TGTGCCAGCAGCGTAGAGGAACTAGCGGGAGTAGCGATTGAGCAGTTCTTC. J is TRBJ2-1 and V is TRBV9; 11 bases match TRBD2. V trimming: 0 bases; J trimming: 9 bases; junction bases outside the gene matches: 11. Germline-derived CDR1 and CDR2 are SGDLS and YYNGEE. The CDR3 has 17 residues.

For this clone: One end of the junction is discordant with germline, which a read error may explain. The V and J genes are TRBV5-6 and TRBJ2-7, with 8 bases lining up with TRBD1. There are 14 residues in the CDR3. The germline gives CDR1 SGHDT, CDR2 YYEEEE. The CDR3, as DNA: TGTGCCAGCAGCTACGGACAGGGCTCCCACGAGCAGTACTTC. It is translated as CASSYGQGSHEQYF.

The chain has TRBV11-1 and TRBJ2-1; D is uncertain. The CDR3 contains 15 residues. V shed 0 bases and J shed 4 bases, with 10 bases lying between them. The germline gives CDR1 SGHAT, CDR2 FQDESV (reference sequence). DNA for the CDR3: TGTGCCAGCAGCTTAGCAGTCGGTGTATACAATGAGCAGTTCTTC. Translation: CASSLAVGVYNEQFF.

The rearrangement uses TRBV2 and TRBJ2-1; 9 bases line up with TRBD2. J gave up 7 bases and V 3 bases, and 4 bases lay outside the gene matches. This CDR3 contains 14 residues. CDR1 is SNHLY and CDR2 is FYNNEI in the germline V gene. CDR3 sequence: CASSDGRGGNEQFF. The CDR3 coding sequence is TGTGCCAGCAGTGACGGGCGGGGGGGAAATGAGCAGTTCTTC. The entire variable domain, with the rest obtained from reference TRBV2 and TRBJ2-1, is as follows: EPEVTQTPSHQVTQMGQEVILRCVPISNHLYFYWYRQILGQKVEFLVSFYNNEISEKSEIFDDQFSVERPDGSNFTLKIRSTKLEDSAMYFCASSDGRGGNEQFFGPGTRLTVL.